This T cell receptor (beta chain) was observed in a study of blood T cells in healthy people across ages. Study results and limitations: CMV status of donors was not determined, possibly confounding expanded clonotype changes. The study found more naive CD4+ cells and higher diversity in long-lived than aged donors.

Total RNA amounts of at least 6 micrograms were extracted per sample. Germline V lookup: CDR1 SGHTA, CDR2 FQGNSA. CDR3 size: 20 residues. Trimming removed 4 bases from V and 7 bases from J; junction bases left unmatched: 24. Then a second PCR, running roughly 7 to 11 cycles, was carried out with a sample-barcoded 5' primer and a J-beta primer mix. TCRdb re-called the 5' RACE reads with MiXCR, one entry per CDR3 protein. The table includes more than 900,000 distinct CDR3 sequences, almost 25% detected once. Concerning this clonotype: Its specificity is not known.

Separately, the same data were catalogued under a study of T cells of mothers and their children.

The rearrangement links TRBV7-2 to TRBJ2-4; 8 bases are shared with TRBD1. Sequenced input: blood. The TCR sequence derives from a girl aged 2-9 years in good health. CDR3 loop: CASSSRGWTGKRAKRNIQYF. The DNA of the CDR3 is TGTGCCAGCAGCTCGCGCGGGTGGACAGGGAAAAGGGCAAAGAGGAACATTCAGTACTTC.